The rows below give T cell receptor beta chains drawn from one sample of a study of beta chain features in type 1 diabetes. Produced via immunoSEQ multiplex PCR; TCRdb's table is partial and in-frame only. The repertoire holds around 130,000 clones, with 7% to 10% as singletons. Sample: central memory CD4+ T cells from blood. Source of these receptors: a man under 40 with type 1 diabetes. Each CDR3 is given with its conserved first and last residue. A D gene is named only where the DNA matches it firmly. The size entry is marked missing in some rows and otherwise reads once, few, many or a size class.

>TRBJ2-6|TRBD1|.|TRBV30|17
CAWSVDRVRSGANVLTF
TGTGCCTGGAGTGTGGACAGGGTTAGGTCTGGGGCCAACGTCCTGACTTTC
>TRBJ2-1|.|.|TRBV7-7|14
CASSLGGGAGEQFF
TGTGCTAGCAGCTTAGGAGGGGGGGCCGGTGAGCAGTTCTTC
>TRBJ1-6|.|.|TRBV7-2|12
CASSPRRGPLHF
TGTGCCAGCAGCCCCAGAAGAGGACCCCTCCACTTT
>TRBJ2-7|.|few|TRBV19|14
CASSIPGSSYEQYF
TGTGCCAGTAGTATACCGGGTTCCTCCTACGAGCAGTACTTC
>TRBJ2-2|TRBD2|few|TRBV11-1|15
CASSVGGANTGELFF
TGTGCCAGCAGCGTTGGGGGGGCGAACACCGGGGAGCTGTTTTTT
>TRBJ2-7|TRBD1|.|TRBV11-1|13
CASSLEGQGEQYF
TGTGCCAGCAGCTTAGAGGGACAGGGCGAGCAGTACTTC
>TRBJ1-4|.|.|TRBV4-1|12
CASTPAYEKLFF
TGCGCCAGCACCCCCGCGTATGAAAAACTGTTTTTT
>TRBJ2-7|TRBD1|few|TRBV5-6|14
CASSDGQGRNEQYF
TGTGCCAGCAGCGACGGACAGGGACGCAACGAGCAGTACTTC
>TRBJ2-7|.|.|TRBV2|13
CASMLSPPYEQYF
TGTGCCAGCATGCTCAGTCCACCCTACGAGCAGTACTTC
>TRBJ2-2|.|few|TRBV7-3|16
CASSPGTRLDTGELFF
TGTGCCAGCAGCCCCGGCACAAGACTCGACACCGGGGAGCTGTTTTTT
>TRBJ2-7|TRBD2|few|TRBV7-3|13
CASSSHGGSEQYF
TGTGCCAGCAGCTCGCACGGGGGGTCCGAGCAGTACTTC